One sample yielded the 4 T cell receptor beta chains listed below, sequenced in a study of T cells after posttransplantation cyclophosphamide (dated by TCRdb to about 2016). Library prep was done by the immunoSEQ multiplex PCR assay. In its TCRdb copy, this immuneACCESS table keeps in-frame sequences only and misses some clones. Where compared with another copy, unresolved V genes explain less than half of these, and the others have no known cause. This sample was tabulated with 30,000 to 50,000 clones, among which there are no singletons. Of the sample, 4.5% is held by the ten largest clones. Sequencing was performed on PBMCs. The origin of the receptors is a woman in her forties or fifties in good health and a related stem cell transplant donor.

This clone was observed many times. The chain carries TRBV28 and TRBJ1-1; 9 bases are a match to TRBD1. The CDR3 sequence is 15 residues long. V was clipped by 3 bases and J by 3 bases; unmatched bases: 5. The germline V gene encodes CDR1 MDHEN and CDR2 SYDVKM. This CDR3 is CASSFSGQGYTEAFF. CDR3 DNA: TGTGCCAGCAGTTTCTCGGGACAGGGATACACTGAAGCTTTCTTT. Complete variable domain (other parts from reference TRBV28 and TRBJ1-1): DVKVTQSSRYLVKRTGEKVFLECVQDMDHENMFWYRQDPGLGLRLIYFSYDVKMKEKGDIPEGYSVSREKKERFSLILESASTNQTSMYLCASSFSGQGYTEAFFGQGTRLTVV.

Ten or more counts support this clone. The chain joins TRBV10-3 to TRBJ2-2; 10 nucleotides agree with TRBD2. With V trimmed by 0 bases and J by 2 bases, 6 bases remained unmatched. This CDR3 is built from 18 residues. Germline lookup yields CDR1 ENHRY and CDR2 SYGVKD. The CDR3 coding sequence is TGTGCCATCAGTGAGTCGGGAGCGGGGGGGCCCAACACCGGGGAGCTGTTTTTT. This encodes CAISESGAGGPNTGELFF.

This clone appeared many times. The chain combines TRBV14 with TRBJ1-1; maybe TRBD1 (5 bases). Trimming took off 5 bases at V and 5 bases at J, with 15 bases between the two ends. The germline V gene encodes CDR1 SGHDN and CDR2 FVKESK. The CDR3 consists of 14 residues. The CDR3 is CASSTPGWSTEAFF. DNA of the CDR3: TGTGCCAGCAGCACACCAGGGTGGAGTACTGAAGCTTTCTTT.

This clone was detected ten times or more. The genes are TRBV19 and TRBJ1-2; D possibly corresponds to TRBD1 (6 bases). The CDR3 spans 14 residues. Trimming took 6 bases from V and 4 from J, leaving 15 bases between them. The V gene's germline CDR1 is LNHDA and CDR2 SQIVND (reference sequence). The CDR3 coding sequence is TGTGCCAGTAGCCAGTTGGGGGCTAGCTATGGCTACACCTTC. Translated, it gives CASSQLGASYGYTF.